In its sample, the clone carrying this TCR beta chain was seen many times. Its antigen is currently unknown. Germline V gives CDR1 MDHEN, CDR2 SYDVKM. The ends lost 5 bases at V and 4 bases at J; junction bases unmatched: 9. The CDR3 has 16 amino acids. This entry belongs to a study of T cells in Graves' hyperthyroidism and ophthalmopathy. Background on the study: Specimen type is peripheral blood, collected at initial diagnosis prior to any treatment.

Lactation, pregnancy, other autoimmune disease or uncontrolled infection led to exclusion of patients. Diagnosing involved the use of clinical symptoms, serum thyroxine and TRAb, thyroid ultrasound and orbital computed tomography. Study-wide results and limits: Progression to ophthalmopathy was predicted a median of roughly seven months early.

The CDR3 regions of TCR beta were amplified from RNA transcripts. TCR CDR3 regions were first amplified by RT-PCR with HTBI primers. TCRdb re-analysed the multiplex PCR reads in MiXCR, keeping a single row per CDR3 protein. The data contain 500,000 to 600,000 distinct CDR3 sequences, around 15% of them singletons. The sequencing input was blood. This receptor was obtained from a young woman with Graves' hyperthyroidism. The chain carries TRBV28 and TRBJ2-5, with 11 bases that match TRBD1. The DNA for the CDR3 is TGTGCCAGCAGTCCTACTTGGACAGGGGGCCCAGAGACCCAGTACTTC. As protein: CASSPTWTGGPETQYF.